This is a list of T cell receptor beta chains from one sample in a study of OX40 agonist ivuxolimab in advanced cancers. Some clones are missing from TCRdb's copy, which holds only in-frame ones; the method was immunoSEQ multiplex PCR. The table records tens of thousands of clones, about 87% of them present only once. Sequencing used CD4+ or CD8+ T cells sorted from blood, obtained in a trial of the OX40 agonist ivuxolimab. The receptor source for this set is an adult with an advanced solid tumor such as melanoma, head and neck, liver or kidney cancer. The CDR3 runs from the conserved cysteine through the conserved F or W. D genes are given only for firm matches. Clone size is stated in some rows and not others, as once, few, many or a class when expanded.

D gene	clone size	V gene	J gene	CDR3 protein	CDR3 DNA
TRBD1	.	TRBV28	TRBJ1-5	CASSQRIRDRRDQPQHF	TGTGCCAGCAGTCAAAGGATCCGGGACAGGCGTGATCAGCCCCAGCATTTT
.	once	TRBV7-6	TRBJ2-3	CASSLGPSQISTDTQYF	TGTGCCAGCAGCTTAGGCCCTAGCCAAATAAGCACAGATACGCAGTATTTT
.	once	TRBV28	TRBJ2-2	CASSFGGVGTGELFF	TGTGCCAGCAGTTTCGGGGGAGTAGGGACCGGGGAGCTGTTTTTT
.	.	TRBV20-1	TRBJ1-1	CSAAPLGYAFF	TGCAGTGCTGCGCCTTTGGGATATGCTTTCTTT
.	.	TRBV25-1	TRBJ2-7	CASAKADGSSYEQYF	TGTGCCAGCGCTAAGGCGGATGGGAGCTCCTACGAGCAGTACTTC
TRBD1	.	TRBV6-6	TRBJ2-2	CASSGDREVGGELFF	TGTGCCAGCAGTGGCGACAGGGAAGTCGGCGGGGAGCTGTTTTTT
.	.	TRBV5-8	TRBJ2-4	CASSTKGSPLKNIQYF	TGTGCCAGCAGCACGAAAGGGTCCCCACTAAAAAACATTCAGTACTTC
TRBD2	.	TRBV9	TRBJ2-3	CASSVGGSLRLSTDTQYF	TGTGCCAGCAGCGTAGGCGGGAGCTTGAGGCTTAGCACAGATACGCAGTATTTT
.	.	TRBV4-1	TRBJ1-3	CASSPGERRSGNTIYF	TGCGCCAGCAGCCCAGGAGAGAGGCGCTCTGGAAACACCATATATTTT
.	.	TRBV30	TRBJ1-2	CACSRGSNYGYTF	TGTGCCTGCTCAAGAGGATCTAACTATGGCTACACCTTC
.	.	TRBV18	TRBJ2-1	CASSPPWGESSYNEQFF	TGTGCCAGCTCACCACCGTGGGGGGAAAGCTCCTACAATGAGCAGTTCTTC
.	.	TRBV6-1	TRBJ2-1	CASSRGDEQFF	TGTGCCAGCAGCCGAGGGGATGAGCAGTTCTTC
.	.	TRBV7-8	TRBJ2-7	CASSLIAGREQYF	TGTGCCAGCAGCTTAATTGCTGGTAGGGAGCAGTACTTC
TRBD1	.	TRBV30	TRBJ1-2	CAWSVTRTGGSSGYTF	TGTGCCTGGAGTGTAACCCGGACAGGGGGCTCGAGTGGCTACACCTTC
TRBD1	.	TRBV9	TRBJ1-6	CASSTRDSRSPLHF	TGTGCCAGCAGCACCCGGGACAGTCGCTCACCCCTCCACTTT
.	few	TRBV7-8	TRBJ1-1	CASSLKRKNTEAFF	TGTGCCAGCAGCCTTAAACGCAAGAACACTGAAGCTTTCTTT